This TCR beta chain was recorded in a study of T cell repertoires in cytomegalovirus infection. Across the whole study: Epitope selection comprised recently identified HLA-C-restricted CMV epitopes and well-studied HLA-B-restricted CMV epitopes. Public TCR beta signatures provided an indication of both CMV infection and a matching HLA type. Whole-study results and caveats: Adding up the frequency of public TCR beta families identified people who carried CMV plus the relevant HLA. Clonotypes of TCR beta that were HLA-C-restricted and CMV-specific dominated the ex vivo response.

Notes on this clonotype: The antigen is undetermined.

CDR3 size: 14 residues. CDR1 and CDR2 from the germline V gene are MDHEN and SYDVKM. V shed 8 bases and J shed 3 bases, with 14 bases lying between them. TCRdb reprocessed the reads via MiXCR and lists one record per CDR3 protein. The table includes about half a million distinct CDR3 sequences, 33% detected once. The sample consisted of cultured PBMCs, taken from culture after CMV antigen stimulation. The sequence was collected from a human donor in good health (CMV status not recorded). Some clones in this sample may be carry-over from other donors' samples. The chain is built from TRBV28 and TRBJ1-5, with D unresolved. CDR3 nucleotide sequence: TGTGCCAGCGACTCGGCGGCGGACAATCAGCCCCAGCATTTT. Its protein is CASDSAADNQPQHF. The full variable domain, in which reference TRBV28 and TRBJ1-5 provide the parts outside the CDR3, is DVKVTQSSRYLVKRTGEKVFLECVQDMDHENMFWYRQDPGLGLRLIYFSYDVKMKEKGDIPEGYSVSREKKERFSLILESASTNQTSMYLCASDSAADNQPQHFGDGTRLSIL.